Listed here are 20 T cell receptor beta chains from one sample, sequenced in a study of blood T cell repertoires in COVID-19. Profiling relied on immunoSEQ multiplex PCR, and the TCRdb table lists in-frame clones only, not all of them. The sample lists 190,000 or so clones, approximately 80% occurring once. The sample was peripheral blood. These receptors were taken from a man aged 50 to 60 who had recovered from COVID-19.

The chain recombines TRBV27 with TRBJ2-6; D gene uncertain. The V end lost 9 bases, the J end lost 4 bases, and 19 bases lay between the germline ends. This CDR3 region has 16 residues. Germline CDR1 and CDR2: MNHEY and SMNVEV (reference sequence). The CDR3 coding sequence is TGTGCCAGTGCCGGGTCACATGCTTCGGGGGCCAACGTCCTGACTTTC. Its protein product is CASAGSHASGANVLTF.

This chain uses TRBV19 with TRBJ2-3, with a weak D call TRBD2 (5 bases). Trimming pared 4 bases from V and 2 bases from J, leaving 7 bases between. The CDR3 is 13 amino acids. In germline, CDR1 is LNHDA, CDR2 SQIVND (reference sequence). CDR3 sequence (DNA): TGTGCCAGTAGTACGGAGGACACAGATACGCAGTATTTT. Translating gives CASSTEDTDTQYF.

V and J are TRBV9 and TRBJ1-2; TRBD1 matches 7 bases. V lost 4 bases, J lost 1 base, and 7 bases stayed unmatched. Germline CDR1 SGDLS, CDR2 YYNGEE. This CDR3 is built from 15 residues. CDR3 sequence reads: CASSTDRAYNYGYTF. The CDR3 nucleotides read TGTGCCAGCAGCACCGACAGGGCTTATAACTATGGCTACACCTTC. Combining the CDR3 with reference TRBV9 and TRBJ1-2 gives the whole variable domain DSGVTQTPKHLITATGQRVTLRCSPRSGDLSVYWYQQSLDQGLQFLIQYYNGEERAKGNILERFSAQQFPDLHSELNLSSLELGDSALYFCASSTDRAYNYGYTFGSGTRLTVV.

In nucleotides, the CDR3 is TGCGCCAGCAGCCAAGAGCTAGCGAATTTGGCAGATACGCAGTATTTT. As protein: CASSQELANLADTQYF. J is TRBJ2-3 and V is TRBV4-1; D possibly corresponds to TRBD2 (6 bases). The V end lost 0 bases, the J end lost 4 bases, and 14 bases lay between the germline ends. The CDR3 is 16 amino acids. The V gene's germline CDR1 is MGHRA and CDR2 YSYEKL.

As DNA, the CDR3 is TGTGCCAGCGGGACTAGCGGGAGGGGGGCAGATACGCAGTATTTT. It codes for CASGTSGRGADTQYF. The rearrangement uses TRBV6-5 and TRBJ2-3, with TRBD2 matching over 16 bases. The CDR3 loop spans 15 amino acids. Germline V lookup: CDR1 MNHEY, CDR2 SVGAGI. V lost 8 bases and J lost 4; bases outside the gene matches: 3.

V and J are TRBV3-1 (or the pseudogene TRBV3-2) and TRBJ2-1; 10 positions agree with TRBD2. V lost 4 bases and J lost 2; bases outside the gene matches: 2. This CDR3 comprises 15 residues. Germline V gene data show CDR1 as LGHDT and CDR2 as YNNKEL (reference sequence). The CDR3 DNA is TGTGCCAGCAGCCCTCTAGCGGGAGCCTACAATGAGCAGTTCTTC. Its protein is CASSPLAGAYNEQFF.

CDR3 in amino acids: CSVAGTGGYEQYF. The DNA of the CDR3 is TGCAGCGTTGCCGGGACAGGGGGCTACGAGCAGTACTTC. V gene TRBV29-1 combines with J gene TRBJ2-7; 11 bases are shared with TRBD1. The CDR3 is 13 residues long. Per the germline V gene, CDR1 is SQVTM and CDR2 is ANQGSEA. V dropped 4 bases and J dropped 3; count of bases not matched to a gene: 2.

The V and J genes are TRBV3-1 (or the pseudogene TRBV3-2) and TRBJ1-2; TRBD1 might be the D (5 bases). The V gene's germline CDR1 is LGHDT and CDR2 YNNKEL (reference sequence). Trimming left V 0 bases short and J 7 bases short, with 9 bases between. This CDR3 has 13 residues. The CDR3 protein is CASSQDGARGYTF. The CDR3 nucleotides read TGTGCCAGCAGCCAAGATGGGGCACGTGGCTACACCTTC.

This clone has a handful of counts. The chain uses TRBV4-2 and TRBJ2-2; 7 nucleotides agree with TRBD2. Germline-derived CDR1 and CDR2 are LGHNA and YNFKEQ. This CDR3 region has 16 residues. The junction had 5 bases not matched to a gene; V was cut back by 0 bases and J by 4 bases. This chain's CDR3 is CASSQERTRSTGELFF. In DNA form, the CDR3 reads TGTGCCAGCAGCCAAGAAAGGACTAGGAGCACCGGGGAGCTGTTTTTT.

CDR3 residues: CASSLPTRRSYEQYF. The CDR3 DNA reads TGTGCCAGCAGTCTGCCGACTAGGAGGAGCTACGAGCAGTACTTC. The chain links TRBV6-6 to TRBJ2-7, with a weak D call TRBD2 (6 bases). V lost 5 bases and J lost 3, with 17 bases in between. This CDR3 spans 15 amino acids. CDR1 is MNHNY and CDR2 is SVGAGI in the germline V gene (reference sequence).

The J gene is TRBJ2-2, the V gene TRBV18; no clear D. The germline CDR1 and CDR2 sequences are KGHSH and LQKENI. V gave up 3 bases and J gave up 1 base, with 6 bases separating them. The CDR3 is 14 amino acids. The CDR3 reads CASSPGENTGELFF. Here the CDR3 DNA reads TGTGCCAGCTCACCGGGCGAGAACACCGGGGAGCTGTTTTTT.

The chain links TRBV4-3 to TRBJ2-7; a weak D match, TRBD1 (6 bases). CDR3 length: 17 residues. The V end lost 0 bases, the J end lost 2 bases, and 17 bases lay between the germline ends. The germline CDR1 and CDR2 sequences are LGHNA and YSLEER. The CDR3 region has the DNA TGCGCCAGCAGCCAAGATCTGGCTCAGACAGGAGCCTACGAGCAGTACTTC. It yields the protein CASSQDLAQTGAYEQYF.

V and J are TRBV4-2 and TRBJ2-3; TRBD2 is a possible D gene (7 bases). The germline V and J ends were trimmed by 1 base and 5 bases, with 16 bases remaining between them. This CDR3 is 16 amino acids long. Germline assignment: CDR1 LGHNA and CDR2 YNFKEQ. CDR3 sequence: CASSQAGGGPEDTQYF. The CDR3 nucleotides are TGTGCCAGCAGCCAAGCCGGCGGGGGCCCGGAAGATACGCAGTATTTT.

For the CDR3, the DNA is TGCGCCAGCAGTCAATTACGGGGAAGGTCCTACGAGCAGTACTTC. It translates to CASSQLRGRSYEQYF. This rearrangement joins TRBV23-1 to TRBJ2-7; weak D call: TRBD2 (5 bases). TRBV23-1 qualifies as an ORF whose function is uncertain. V was clipped by 1 base and J by 1 base, with 11 bases between them. CDR3 length: 15 amino acids.

The V gene is TRBV5-6, the J gene TRBJ2-7, with D perhaps matching TRBD1 (6 bases). Trimming left V 5 bases short and J 2 bases short, with 14 bases between. This CDR3 is 14 amino acids long. Germline V lookup: CDR1 SGHDT, CDR2 YYEEEE. CDR3 in DNA: TGTGCCAGCAGTTGGGGGCGGGTAGCCTACGAGCAGTACTTC. Protein product: CASSWGRVAYEQYF.

As concerns this clone: The sample contains more than one DNA sequence encoding this CDR3. This chain joins TRBV6-1 and TRBJ1-3, with D hard to call. This CDR3 comprises 15 residues. V lost 3 bases, J lost 2 bases, and 11 bases lay in between. Germline CDR1 reads MNHNS; CDR2 reads SASEGT. The CDR3 DNA reads TGTGCCAGCAGTGAGGGAGGGTTCGCTGGAAACACCATATATTTT. Translating it yields CASSEGGFAGNTIYF.

The chain is built from TRBV7-8 and TRBJ2-2; the D gene is possibly TRBD1 (6 bases). The germline gives CDR1 SGHVS, CDR2 FQNEAQ. Trimming cost V 1 base and J 5 bases, with 14 bases left between them. This CDR3 comprises 16 residues. For the CDR3, the DNA is TGTGCCAGCAGCTTAGTCCCGACAGGTTGGACCGGGGAGCTGTTTTTT. Translating gives CASSLVPTGWTGELFF.

This sequence joins TRBV11-2 and TRBJ2-2, with TRBD2 matching 7 bases. This CDR3 has 16 amino acids. The germline CDR1 and CDR2 sequences are SGHAT and FQNNGV. With V trimmed by 2 bases and J by 2 bases, 5 bases remained unmatched. The CDR3 DNA reads as TGTGCCAGCAGCTTAAACCTAGCGGAAAACACCGGGGAGCTGTTTTTT. The encoded protein is CASSLNLAENTGELFF.

The V and J genes are TRBV6-6 and TRBJ1-2; 7 nucleotides agree with TRBD1. Looked up from germline, CDR1 is MNHNY and CDR2 is SVGAGI (reference sequence). The J segment lost 0 bases and the V segment lost 8 bases, leaving 6 bases of the junction unmatched. CDR3 length equals 14 residues. The CDR3 DNA follows: TGTGCCAGCTCAAGACAGGGAACTAACTATGGCTACACCTTC. Translating it yields CASSRQGTNYGYTF.

This clone has more than one count but fewer than ten. V gene TRBV28 combines with J gene TRBJ1-2; D is undetermined. The CDR3 is 15 residues long. Germline lookup yields CDR1 MDHEN and CDR2 SYDVKM. V was cut by 10 bases and J by 5 bases, with 23 bases left in between. In DNA form, the CDR3 reads TGTGCCACACTAGGACCGGCTCAACCCCTTTATGGCTACACCTTC. It codes for CATLGPAQPLYGYTF.